The T cell receptor beta chain under discussion was sequenced for a study of blood T cell repertoires in COVID-19. Measured with immunoSEQ multiplex PCR; TCRdb has only the in-frame clones, and not every one. Of some 130,000 clones listed, 77% were seen once; the top ten hold around 20%. The germline V and J ends were trimmed by 10 bases and 2 bases, with 12 bases remaining between them. The germline V gene encodes CDR1 MDHEN and CDR2 SYDVKM. This CDR3 spans 12 amino acids. This sequence joins TRBV28 and TRBJ2-7; a possible D gene is TRBD1 (6 bases). The sequence derives from a man aged 80 or over with acute or convalescent COVID-19. What was sequenced was peripheral blood. CDR3 loop: CATRQATYEQYF. The CDR3 DNA follows: TGTGCCACTCGACAGGCTACCTACGAGCAGTACTTC. Based on the CDR3 plus reference TRBV28 and TRBJ2-7, the full variable domain is DVKVTQSSRYLVKRTGEKVFLECVQDMDHENMFWYRQDPGLGLRLIYFSYDVKMKEKGDIPEGYSVSREKKERFSLILESASTNQTSMYLCATRQATYEQYFGPGTRLTVT.